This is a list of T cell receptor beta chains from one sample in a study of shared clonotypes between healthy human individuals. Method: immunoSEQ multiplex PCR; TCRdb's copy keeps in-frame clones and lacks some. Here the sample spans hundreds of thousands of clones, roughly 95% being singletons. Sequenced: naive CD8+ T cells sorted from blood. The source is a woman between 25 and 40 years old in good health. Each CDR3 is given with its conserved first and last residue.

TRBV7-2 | CASSFFGSGTGEQYF
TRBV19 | CATNSGSIYNEQFF
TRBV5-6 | CASSLFVSRETYEQYF
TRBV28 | CASSSFALAPGELFF
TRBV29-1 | CSVQGADTQYF
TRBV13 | CASSHGDRESNF
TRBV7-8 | CASSLNRTGRVQPQHF
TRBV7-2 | CASSSYTGGETDTQYF
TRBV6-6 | CAIGTDDYGYTF
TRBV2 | CASSGLAGGRDTQYF
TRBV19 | CASSLGFNEQFF
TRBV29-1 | CSVEGLAGHQPNEQYF
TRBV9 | CASSAKKGGEQFF
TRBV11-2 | CASSLARGRGGELFF
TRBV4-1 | CASSQVGSVEQYF
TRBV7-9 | CASSLDHRGSHSGNTIYF
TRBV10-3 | CAISESTSGSYEQYF
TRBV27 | CASSPGGGTNYGYTF
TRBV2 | CASSDVWPHTEAFF
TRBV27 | CASSFTGALSSAGYTF
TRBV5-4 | CASSRSFGGTEAFF
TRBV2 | CASMGLAGGLEQYF
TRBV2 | CASSEGAENNEQFF
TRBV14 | CASSQIWEWGTEAFF
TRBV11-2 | CASRLVGDTQYF
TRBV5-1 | CASGPRGSYEQYF
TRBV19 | CASSISLAYEQYF
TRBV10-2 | CASMGDATEAFF
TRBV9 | CASSVGEGYEQYF
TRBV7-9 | CASSGTSVSEQYF
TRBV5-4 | CASSPLDRDQYNEQFF
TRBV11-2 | CASSLELAGEVGETQYF
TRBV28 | CASGLAERKNNEQFF
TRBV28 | CASTVTGGGRLGTYNEQFF
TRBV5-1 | CASSLGERAAYLGETQYF
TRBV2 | CASRPREVSTDTQYF
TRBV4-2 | CASSQDFGLAGVALSDTQYF
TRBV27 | CASSLLGGLETQYF
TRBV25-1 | CASSESEGGETQYF
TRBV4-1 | CASSQGPGVYNEQFF
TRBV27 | CASSPQGSNQPQHF